Here is one TCR beta chain with its context. This record comes from a study of blood T cell repertoires in COVID-19. Study-level information: Sources were T cells, B-cell-depleted T cells, or PBMCs; the material itself was cDNA or gDNA.

Per the original data handling: Reference gene primer amplification gave estimated nucleated cell counts. Assay: immunoSEQ multiplex PCR; the TCRdb copy retains only in-frame clones and omits some. The V and J calls and clone size come from that table; D and trimming were worked out from the DNA. The table has roughly 250,000 clones, 70% to 90% seen once. Trimming removed 4 bases at V and 10 bases at J, with 17 bases between. Germline CDR1 is SNHLY and CDR2 is FYNNEI. The CDR3 spans 14 residues. The sample taken for sequencing was peripheral blood. This TCR was recovered from a woman in her thirties or forties with acute or convalescent COVID-19. The chain links TRBV2 to TRBJ2-1, with D maybe TRBD2 (6 bases). In DNA, the CDR3 is TGTGCCAGCAGTGTGCGACTAGGACCTGGGGAGCAGTTCTTC. Protein sequence: CASSVRLGPGEQFF.